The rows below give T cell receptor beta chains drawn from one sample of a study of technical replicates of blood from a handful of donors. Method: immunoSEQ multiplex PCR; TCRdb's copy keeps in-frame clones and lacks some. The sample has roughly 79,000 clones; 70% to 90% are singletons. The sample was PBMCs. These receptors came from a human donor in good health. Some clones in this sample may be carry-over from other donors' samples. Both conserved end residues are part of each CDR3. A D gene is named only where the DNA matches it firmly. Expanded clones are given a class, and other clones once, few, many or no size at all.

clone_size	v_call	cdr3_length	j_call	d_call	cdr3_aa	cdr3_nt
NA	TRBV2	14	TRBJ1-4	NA	CASSKLATNEKLFF	TGTGCCAGCAGTAAACTCGCAACTAATGAAAAACTGTTTTTT
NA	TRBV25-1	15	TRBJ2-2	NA	CASSEDWRGYGELFF	TGTGCCAGCAGTGAAGATTGGAGGGGATACGGGGAGCTGTTTTTT
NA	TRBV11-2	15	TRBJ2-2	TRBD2	CASSQKRGLTGELFF	TGTGCCAGCAGCCAGAAGCGGGGGCTCACCGGGGAGCTGTTTTTT
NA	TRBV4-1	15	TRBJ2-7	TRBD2	CASSQGGAGLREQYF	TGCGCCAGCAGCCAGGGCGGAGCGGGATTGAGAGAGCAGTACTTC
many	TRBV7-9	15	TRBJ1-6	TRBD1	CASSADRGSYAPLHF	TGTGCCAGCAGCGCGGACAGGGGGTCTTATGCACCCCTCCACTTT
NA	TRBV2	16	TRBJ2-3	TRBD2	CASSASLLAGEDTQYF	TGTGCCAGCAGTGCCTCCCTACTAGCGGGAGAGGATACGCAGTATTTT
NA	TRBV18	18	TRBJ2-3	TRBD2	CASSPREGQKSSTDTQYF	TGTGCCAGCTCACCCCGGGAGGGCCAGAAGTCTAGCACAGATACGCAGTATTTT
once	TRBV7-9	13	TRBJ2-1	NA	CASSFPGAIEQFF	TGTGCCAGCAGCTTCCCAGGGGCGATTGAGCAGTTCTTC
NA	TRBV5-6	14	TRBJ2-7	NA	CASSLAGLSYEQYF	TGTGCCAGCAGCTTGGCAGGGCTCTCCTACGAGCAGTACTTC
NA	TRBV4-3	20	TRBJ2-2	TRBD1	CASSPRWDRGPYSNTGELFF	TGCGCCAGCAGCCCTCGATGGGACAGGGGGCCCTACTCGAACACCGGGGAGCTGTTTTTT
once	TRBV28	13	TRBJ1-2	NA	CASRYRQLYGYTF	TGTGCCAGCAGATACCGACAGCTGTATGGCTACACCTTC
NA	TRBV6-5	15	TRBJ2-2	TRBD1	CASRQGQVGTGELFF	TGTGCCAGCAGACAGGGACAGGTCGGCACCGGGGAGCTGTTTTTT
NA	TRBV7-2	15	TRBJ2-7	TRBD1	CASSPYGTGGYEQYF	TGTGCCAGCAGCCCTTACGGGACAGGGGGCTACGAGCAGTACTTC
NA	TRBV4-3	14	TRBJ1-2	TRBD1	CASSRDRGVLGYTF	TGCGCCAGCAGCCGGGACAGGGGGGTTCTTGGCTACACCTTC
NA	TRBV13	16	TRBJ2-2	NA	CASSQIEGGNTGELFF	TGTGCCAGCAGCCAAATTGAGGGAGGGAACACCGGGGAGCTGTTTTTT
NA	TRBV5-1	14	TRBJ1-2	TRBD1	CASSFSGQSYGYTF	TGCGCCAGCAGCTTCTCGGGACAGTCCTATGGCTACACCTTC
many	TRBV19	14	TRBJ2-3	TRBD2	CASSTGLAGDTQYF	TGTGCCAGTAGTACCGGACTAGCGGGAGATACGCAGTATTTT
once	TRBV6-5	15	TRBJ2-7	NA	CASSYSGLNTYEQYF	TGTGCCAGCAGTTACTCGGGACTCAATACCTACGAGCAGTACTTC
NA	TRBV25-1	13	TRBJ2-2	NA	CASSLVLPGELFF	TGTGCCAGCAGTTTGGTCCTACCCGGGGAGCTGTTTTTT
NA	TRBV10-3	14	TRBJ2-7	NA	CAISELSGPYEQYF	TGTGCCATCAGTGAATTGAGCGGCCCCTACGAGCAGTACTTC
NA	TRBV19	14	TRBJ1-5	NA	CASSMGQSPFPQHF	TGTGCCAGTAGTATGGGGCAGTCCCCCTTTCCCCAGCATTTT
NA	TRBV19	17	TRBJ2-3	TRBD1	CASSPGQAVRFMDTQYF	TGTGCCAGTAGTCCTGGACAGGCCGTACGCTTCATGGATACGCAGTATTTT
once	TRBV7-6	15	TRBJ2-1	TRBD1	CASSFWDRGQGEQFF	TGTGCCAGCAGCTTCTGGGACAGGGGGCAGGGTGAGCAGTTCTTC
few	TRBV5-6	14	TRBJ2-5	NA	CASSSESYQETQYF	TGTGCCAGCAGCTCCGAGTCTTACCAAGAGACCCAGTACTTC
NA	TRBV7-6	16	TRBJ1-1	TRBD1	CASSLGQGKIGTEAFF	TGTGCCAGCAGCCTGGGACAGGGTAAGATAGGCACTGAAGCTTTCTTT
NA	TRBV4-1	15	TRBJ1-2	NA	CASSQDSGGFYGYTF	TGCGCCAGCAGCCAAGATTCGGGGGGCTTCTATGGCTACACCTTC
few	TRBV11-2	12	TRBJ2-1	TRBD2	CASSLGGSLQFF	TGTGCCAGCAGCTTGGGCGGGAGTTTACAGTTCTTC
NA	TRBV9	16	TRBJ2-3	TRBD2	CASSEFSGGSTDTQYF	TGTGCCAGCAGCGAATTTAGCGGGGGCAGCACAGATACGCAGTATTTT
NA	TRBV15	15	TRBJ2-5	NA	CATSALGGAGETQYF	TGTGCCACCAGCGCACTAGGGGGCGCGGGGGAGACCCAGTACTTC
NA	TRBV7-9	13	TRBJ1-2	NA	CASSRTDAQGYTF	TGTGCCAGCAGCCGGACAGATGCCCAAGGCTACACCTTC
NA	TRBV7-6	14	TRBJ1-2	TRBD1	CASSTGTGEDGYTF	TGTGCCAGCAGCACAGGGACAGGAGAAGATGGCTACACCTTC
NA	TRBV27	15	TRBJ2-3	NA	CASRLTRFGTDTQYF	TGTGCCAGCAGATTGACTAGGTTCGGCACAGATACGCAGTATTTT
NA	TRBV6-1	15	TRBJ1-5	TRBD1	CASSEVAGGNQPQHF	TGTGCCAGCAGTGAGGTGGCAGGGGGTAATCAGCCCCAGCATTTT
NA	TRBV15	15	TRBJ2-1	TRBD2	CATSRVSGGHNEQFF	TGTGCCACCAGCAGAGTTAGCGGGGGGCACAATGAGCAGTTCTTC
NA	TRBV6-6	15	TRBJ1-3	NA	CASSLVGGHGNTIYF	TGTGCCAGCAGCCTTGTGGGGGGGCACGGAAACACCATATATTTT